The 2 T cell receptor beta chains below come from one sample, sequenced in a study of blood T cell repertoires in COVID-19. Clones were sequenced by immunoSEQ multiplex PCR, and TCRdb holds only the in-frame ones, with some missing. The data hold about 140,000 clones, with roughly 85% observed a single time. Source material: peripheral blood. These receptors were taken from a man in his fifties or sixties with acute or convalescent COVID-19.

The chain recombines TRBV13 with TRBJ1-3; tentative D call: TRBD1 (6 bases). Deletions cut 5 bases from V and 0 bases from J, with 8 bases between. The CDR3 spans 14 residues. The V gene's germline CDR1 is PRHDT and CDR2 FYEKMQ (reference sequence). CDR3 nucleotides: TGTGCCAGCAGCAGGACAGACTCTGGAAACACCATATATTTT. Its protein product is CASSRTDSGNTIYF. Full variable domain (outside the CDR3, taken from reference TRBV13 and TRBJ1-3): AAGVIQSPRHLIKEKRETATLKCYPIPRHDTVYWYQQGPGQDPQFLISFYEKMQSDKGSIPDRFSAQQFSDYHSELNMSSLELGDSALYFCASSRTDSGNTIYFGEGSWLTVV.

The chain employs TRBV7-3 and TRBJ2-1; a weak D match, TRBD2 (5 bases). V was shortened by 2 bases and J by 10 bases, with 12 bases between the two germline ends. Germline lookup yields CDR1 SGHTA and CDR2 FQGTGA. CDR3 size: 13 residues. This chain's CDR3 is CASSLGVSGEQFF. The CDR3 bases are TGTGCCAGCAGCTTAGGGGTCTCGGGGGAGCAGTTCTTC.